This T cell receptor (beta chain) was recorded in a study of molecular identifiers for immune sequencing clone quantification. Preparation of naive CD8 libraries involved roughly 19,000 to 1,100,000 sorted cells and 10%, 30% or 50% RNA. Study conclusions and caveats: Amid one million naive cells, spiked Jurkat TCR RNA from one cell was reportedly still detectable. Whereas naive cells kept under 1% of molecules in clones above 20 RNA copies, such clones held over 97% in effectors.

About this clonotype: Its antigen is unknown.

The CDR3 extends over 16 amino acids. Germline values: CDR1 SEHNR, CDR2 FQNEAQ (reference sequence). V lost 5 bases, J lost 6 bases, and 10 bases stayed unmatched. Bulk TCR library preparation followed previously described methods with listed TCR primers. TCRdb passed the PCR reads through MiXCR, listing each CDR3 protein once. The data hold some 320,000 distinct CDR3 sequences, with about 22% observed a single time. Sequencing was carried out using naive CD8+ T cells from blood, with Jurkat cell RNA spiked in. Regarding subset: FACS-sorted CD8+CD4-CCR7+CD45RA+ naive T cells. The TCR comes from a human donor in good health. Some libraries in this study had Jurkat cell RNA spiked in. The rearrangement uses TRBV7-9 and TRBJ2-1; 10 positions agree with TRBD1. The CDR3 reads CASSGLDRGLSNEQFF. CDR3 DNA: TGTGCCAGCAGCGGCCTCGACAGGGGGCTAAGCAATGAGCAGTTCTTC.